This T cell receptor (beta chain) derives from a study of HIV-infected patients and healthy controls. TCRdb reprocessed the 5' RACE reads via MiXCR and lists one record per CDR3 protein. Counted here are under 20,000 distinct CDR3 sequences, less than 20% occurring once; the ten biggest clones make up around 24%. This clonotype showed up just a few times. Trimming removed 3 bases at V and 4 bases at J, with 3 bases between. This CDR3 contains 11 residues. CDR1 and CDR2 from the germline V gene are SGDLS and YYNGEE. The sequenced sample was CD8+ T cells from blood. The TCR was taken from a human donor in good health. This rearrangement joins TRBV9 to TRBJ2-3, with D unclear. As DNA, the CDR3 is TGTGCCAGCAGCGACTCAGATACGCAGTATTTT. Protein product: CASSDSDTQYF.